This passage covers 6 T cell receptor beta chains from one sample sequenced in a study of blood T cell repertoires in COVID-19. The assay was immunoSEQ multiplex PCR, and TCRdb's table has in-frame clones only and misses some. Among more than 400,000 clones listed, 87% were seen once. Sequences were obtained from PBMCs or T cells enriched from blood (not recorded which). The receptors come from a woman under 30 who had recovered from COVID-19.

This chain uses TRBV7-8 with TRBJ2-6; TRBD2 might be the D (5 bases). V lost 1 base and J lost 2, with 12 bases in between. Looked up from germline, CDR1 is SGHVS and CDR2 is FQNEAQ. This CDR3 comprises 17 residues. This CDR3 is CASSLGREWAGANVLTF. The DNA for the CDR3 is TGTGCCAGCAGCTTAGGAAGGGAGTGGGCTGGGGCCAACGTCCTGACTTTC.

The V call is TRBV27, the J call TRBJ1-2, with D possibly being TRBD1 (5 bases). The length of the CDR3 is 15 residues. From germline, CDR1 is MNHEY and CDR2 SMNVEV (reference sequence). V was trimmed by 0 bases and J by 5 bases, leaving 13 bases between them. The CDR3 DNA reads TGTGCCAGCAGTTTATCGCCCTTCGGGGGGTATGGCTACACCTTC. This codes for CASSLSPFGGYGYTF.

V and J are TRBV3-1 (or the pseudogene TRBV3-2) and TRBJ2-3; unclear D gene. The CDR3 extends over 13 amino acids. Per germline, CDR1 LGHDT and CDR2 YNNKEL (reference sequence). V lost 3 bases and J lost 5, with 9 bases in between. The DNA for the CDR3 is TGTGCCAGCAGCCACCGCTCGGGAGATACGCAGTATTTT. Its protein is CASSHRSGDTQYF.

The J gene is TRBJ2-3, the V gene TRBV2; tentative D call: TRBD1 (5 bases). The germline V and J ends were trimmed by 9 bases and 5 bases, with 15 bases remaining between them. Germline V gene data show CDR1 as SNHLY and CDR2 as FYNNEI. The CDR3 extends over 13 amino acids. For the CDR3, the DNA is TGTGCCAGGACCACAGGTTCTGGAGATACGCAGTATTTT. This codes for CARTTGSGDTQYF.

V gene TRBV19 combines with J gene TRBJ1-4; D gene ambiguous. The V gene lost 2 bases and the J gene lost 7 bases, with 11 bases spanning the gap. The CDR3 runs to 14 residues. CDR1 is LNHDA and CDR2 is SQIVND in the germline V gene (reference sequence). The CDR3 reads CASSINQEGEKLFF. CDR3 in DNA: TGTGCCAGTAGTATAAATCAGGAGGGTGAAAAACTGTTTTTT.

CDR3 bases: TGTGCCAGCAGCCGCCCGGCAAGAACGAGGGGGCGGCCGGGAAACACCATATATTTT. Translation gives CASSRPARTRGRPGNTIYF. The chain uses TRBV5-6 and TRBJ1-3, with 7 nucleotides matching TRBD1. V was clipped by 4 bases and J by 4 bases; unmatched bases: 20. Germline CDR1 reads SGHDT; CDR2 reads YYEEEE. This CDR3 comprises 19 residues.